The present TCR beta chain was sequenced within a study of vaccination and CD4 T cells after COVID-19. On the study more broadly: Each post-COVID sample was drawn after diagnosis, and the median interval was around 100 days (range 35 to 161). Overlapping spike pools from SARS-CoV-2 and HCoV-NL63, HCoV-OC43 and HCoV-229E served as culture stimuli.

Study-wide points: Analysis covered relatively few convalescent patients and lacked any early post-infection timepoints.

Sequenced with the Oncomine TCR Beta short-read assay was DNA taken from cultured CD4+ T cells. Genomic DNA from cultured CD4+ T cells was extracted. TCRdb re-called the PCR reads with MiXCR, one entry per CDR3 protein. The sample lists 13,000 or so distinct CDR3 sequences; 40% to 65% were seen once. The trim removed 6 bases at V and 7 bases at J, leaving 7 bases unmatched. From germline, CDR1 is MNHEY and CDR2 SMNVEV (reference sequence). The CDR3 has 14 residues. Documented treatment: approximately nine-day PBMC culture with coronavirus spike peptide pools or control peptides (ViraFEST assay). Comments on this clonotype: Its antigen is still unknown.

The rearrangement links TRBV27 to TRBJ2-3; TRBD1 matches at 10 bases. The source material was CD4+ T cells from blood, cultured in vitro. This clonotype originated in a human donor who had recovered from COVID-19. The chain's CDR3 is CASSPGQGRHTQYF. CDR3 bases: TGTGCCAGCAGCCCGGGACAGGGGAGACATACGCAGTATTTT.